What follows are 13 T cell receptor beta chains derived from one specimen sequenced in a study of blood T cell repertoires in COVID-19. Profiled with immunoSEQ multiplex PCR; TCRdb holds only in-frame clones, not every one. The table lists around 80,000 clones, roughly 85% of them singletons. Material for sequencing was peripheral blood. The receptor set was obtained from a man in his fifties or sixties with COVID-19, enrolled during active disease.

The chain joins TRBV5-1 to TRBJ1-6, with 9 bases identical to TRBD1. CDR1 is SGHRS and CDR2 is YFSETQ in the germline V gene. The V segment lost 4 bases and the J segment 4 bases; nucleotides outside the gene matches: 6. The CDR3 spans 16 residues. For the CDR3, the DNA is TGCGCCAGCAGCGAAAGGGGACAGGGATATAATTCACCCCTCCACTTT. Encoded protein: CASSERGQGYNSPLHF.

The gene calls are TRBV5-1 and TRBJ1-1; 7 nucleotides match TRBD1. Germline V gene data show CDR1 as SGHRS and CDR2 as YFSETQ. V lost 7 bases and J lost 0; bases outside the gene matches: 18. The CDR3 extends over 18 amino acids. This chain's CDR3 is CASSLNPRGGGMNTEAFF. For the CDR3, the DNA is TGCGCCAGCTCTCTTAATCCCCGCGGAGGGGGCATGAACACTGAAGCTTTCTTT. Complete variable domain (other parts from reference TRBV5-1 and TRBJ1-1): KAGVTQTPRYLIKTRGQQVTLSCSPISGHRSVSWYQQTPGQGLQFLFEYFSETQRNKGNFPGRFSGRQFSNSRSEMNVSTLELGDSALYLCASSLNPRGGGMNTEAFFGQGTRLTVV.

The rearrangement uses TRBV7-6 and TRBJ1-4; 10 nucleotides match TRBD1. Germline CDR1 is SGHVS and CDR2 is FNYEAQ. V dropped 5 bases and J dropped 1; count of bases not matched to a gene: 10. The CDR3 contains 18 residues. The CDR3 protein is CASSPGQGGIGTNEKLFF. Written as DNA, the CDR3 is TGTGCCAGCAGCCCAGGACAGGGGGGGATAGGAACTAATGAAAAACTGTTTTTT.

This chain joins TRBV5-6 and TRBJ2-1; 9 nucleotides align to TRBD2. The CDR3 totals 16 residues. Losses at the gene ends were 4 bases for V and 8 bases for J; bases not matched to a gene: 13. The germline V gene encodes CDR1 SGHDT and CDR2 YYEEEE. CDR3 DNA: TGTGCCAGCAGCCTGGACCCCGTAGCGGGAGCGTATGAGCAGTTCTTC. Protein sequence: CASSLDPVAGAYEQFF. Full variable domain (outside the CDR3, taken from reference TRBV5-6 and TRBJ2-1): DAGVTQSPTHLIKTRGQQVTLRCSPKSGHDTVSWYQQALGQGPQFIFQYYEEEERQRGNFPDRFSGHQFPNYSSELNVNALLLGDSALYLCASSLDPVAGAYEQFFGPGTRLTVL.

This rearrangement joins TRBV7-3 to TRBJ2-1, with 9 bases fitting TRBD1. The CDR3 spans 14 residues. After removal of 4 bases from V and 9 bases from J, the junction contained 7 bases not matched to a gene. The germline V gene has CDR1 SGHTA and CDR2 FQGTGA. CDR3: CASSSDRGVGEQFF. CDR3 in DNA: TGTGCCAGCAGCTCGGACAGGGGTGTTGGTGAGCAGTTCTTC.

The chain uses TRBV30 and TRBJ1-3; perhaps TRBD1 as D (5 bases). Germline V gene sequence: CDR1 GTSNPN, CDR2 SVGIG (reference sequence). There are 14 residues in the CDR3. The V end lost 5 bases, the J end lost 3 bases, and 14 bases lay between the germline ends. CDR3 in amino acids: CAWGGRGRGNTIYF. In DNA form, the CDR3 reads TGTGCCTGGGGCGGTAGGGGCCGTGGAAACACCATATATTTT.

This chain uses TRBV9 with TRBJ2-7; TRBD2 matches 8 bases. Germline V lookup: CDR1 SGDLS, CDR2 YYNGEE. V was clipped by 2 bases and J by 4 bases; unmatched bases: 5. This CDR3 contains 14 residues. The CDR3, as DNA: TGTGCCAGCAGCGTGGCGGGAGGTGGGTACGAGCAGTACTTC. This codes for CASSVAGGGYEQYF.

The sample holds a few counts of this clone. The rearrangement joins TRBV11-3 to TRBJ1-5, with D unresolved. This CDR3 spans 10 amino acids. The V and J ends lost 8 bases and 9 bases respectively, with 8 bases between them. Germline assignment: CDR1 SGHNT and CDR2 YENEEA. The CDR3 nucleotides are TGTGCCAGCTCGCTCGGGCCCCAGCATTTT. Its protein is CASSLGPQHF.

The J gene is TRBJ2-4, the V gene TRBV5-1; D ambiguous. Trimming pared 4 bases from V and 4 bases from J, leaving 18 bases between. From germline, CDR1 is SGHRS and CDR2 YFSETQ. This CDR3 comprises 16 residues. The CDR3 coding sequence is TGCGCCAGCAGCCCCCTAGGTCGGAGCCGGAAAAACATTCAGTACTTC. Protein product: CASSPLGRSRKNIQYF.

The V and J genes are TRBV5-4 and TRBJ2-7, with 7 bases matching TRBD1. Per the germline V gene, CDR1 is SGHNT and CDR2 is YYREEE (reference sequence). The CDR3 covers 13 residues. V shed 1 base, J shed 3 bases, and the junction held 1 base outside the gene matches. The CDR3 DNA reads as TGTGCCAGCAGCTTGCAGGGGGACTACGAGCAGTACTTC. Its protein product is CASSLQGDYEQYF.

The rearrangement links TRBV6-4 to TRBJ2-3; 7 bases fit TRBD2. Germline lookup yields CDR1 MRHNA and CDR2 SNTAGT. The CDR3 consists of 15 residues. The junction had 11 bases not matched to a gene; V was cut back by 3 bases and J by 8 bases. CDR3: CASSEGLPEGGTQYF. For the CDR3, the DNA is TGTGCCAGCAGTGAGGGACTACCAGAGGGAGGTACGCAGTATTTT.

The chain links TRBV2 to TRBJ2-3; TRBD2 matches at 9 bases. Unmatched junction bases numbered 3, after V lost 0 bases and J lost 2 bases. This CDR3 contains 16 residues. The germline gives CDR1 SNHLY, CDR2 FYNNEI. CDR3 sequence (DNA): TGTGCCAGCAGTGAAGCCCTAGCGGGGTACACAGATACGCAGTATTTT. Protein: CASSEALAGYTDTQYF.

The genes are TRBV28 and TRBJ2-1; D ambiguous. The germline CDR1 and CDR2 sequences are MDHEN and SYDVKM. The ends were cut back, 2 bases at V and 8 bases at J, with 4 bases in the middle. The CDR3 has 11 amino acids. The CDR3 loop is CASSLIYEQFF. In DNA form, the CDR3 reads TGTGCCAGCAGTTTAATCTATGAGCAGTTCTTC.